Shown below are 3 T cell receptor beta chains from a single sample sequenced in a study of shared clonotypes between healthy human individuals. Only in-frame clones appear in the TCRdb table, and some are missing; sequencing was by immunoSEQ multiplex PCR. The repertoire holds roughly 2.2 million clones, with 85% to 95% as singletons. The sample comprised naive CD4+ T cells from PBMCs. Indicated subset: CD45RA+ positively selected. These receptors were obtained from a man aged 18 to 30 in good health. Some clones in this sample may be carry-over from other donors' samples.

The rearrangement joins TRBV6-1 to TRBJ2-5; 8 nucleotides line up with TRBD1. V shed 6 bases, J shed 4 bases, and the junction held 4 bases outside the gene matches. Germline values: CDR1 MNHNS, CDR2 SASEGT. CDR3 size: 13 residues. CDR3: CASRTGQGETQYF. CDR3 nucleotides: TGTGCCAGCAGGACCGGACAGGGAGAGACCCAGTACTTC.

This clone has only a few counts. The genes are TRBV10-3 and TRBJ1-5; D is perhaps TRBD1 (5 bases). The CDR3 is 16 residues long. The ends were cut back, 8 bases at V and 0 bases at J, with 17 bases in the middle. Germline CDR1 ENHRY, CDR2 SYGVKD. CDR3 protein: CAIGRGEVNSNQPQHF. The CDR3, as DNA: TGTGCCATCGGGAGGGGAGAGGTCAATAGCAATCAGCCCCAGCATTTT.

This chain uses TRBV5-6 with TRBJ2-7; no clear D. The germline V gene has CDR1 SGHDT and CDR2 YYEEEE. V was trimmed by 3 bases and J by 2 bases, leaving 15 bases between them. The CDR3 consists of 15 residues. CDR3 region: CASSSLRGFPYEQYF. In DNA form, the CDR3 reads TGTGCCAGCAGCTCACTGCGCGGATTTCCCTACGAGCAGTACTTC.